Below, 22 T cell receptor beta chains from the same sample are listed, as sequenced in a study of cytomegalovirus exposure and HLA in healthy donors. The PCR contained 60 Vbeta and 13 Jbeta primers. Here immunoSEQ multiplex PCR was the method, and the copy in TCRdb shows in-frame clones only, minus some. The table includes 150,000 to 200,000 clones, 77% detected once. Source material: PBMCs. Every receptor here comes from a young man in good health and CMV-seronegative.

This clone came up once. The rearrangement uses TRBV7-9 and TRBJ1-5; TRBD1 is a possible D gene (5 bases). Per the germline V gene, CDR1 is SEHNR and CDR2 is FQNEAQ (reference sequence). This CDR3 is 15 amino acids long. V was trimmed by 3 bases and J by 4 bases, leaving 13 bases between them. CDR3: CASSFGGGDNQPQHF. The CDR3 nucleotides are TGTGCCAGCAGCTTTGGGGGAGGGGATAATCAGCCCCAGCATTTT.

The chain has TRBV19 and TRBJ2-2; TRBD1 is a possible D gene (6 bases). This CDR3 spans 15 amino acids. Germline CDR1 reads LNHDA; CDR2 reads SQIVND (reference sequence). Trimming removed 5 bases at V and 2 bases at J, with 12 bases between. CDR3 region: CASSGTTINTGELFF. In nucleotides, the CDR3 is TGTGCCAGTAGTGGGACAACCATAAACACCGGGGAGCTGTTTTTT.

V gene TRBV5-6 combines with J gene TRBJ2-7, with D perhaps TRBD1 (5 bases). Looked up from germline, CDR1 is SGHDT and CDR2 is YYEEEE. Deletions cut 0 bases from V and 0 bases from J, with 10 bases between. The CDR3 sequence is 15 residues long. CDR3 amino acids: CASSLEAGPSYEQYF. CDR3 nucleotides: TGTGCCAGCAGCTTGGAAGCAGGGCCCTCCTACGAGCAGTACTTC.

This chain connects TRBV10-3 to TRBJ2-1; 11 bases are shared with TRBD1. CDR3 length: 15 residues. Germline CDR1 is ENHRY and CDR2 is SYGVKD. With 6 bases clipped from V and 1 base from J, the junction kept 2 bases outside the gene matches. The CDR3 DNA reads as TGTGCCATCAGGGGGACAGGGGGTTCCTACAATGAGCAGTTCTTC. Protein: CAIRGTGGSYNEQFF.

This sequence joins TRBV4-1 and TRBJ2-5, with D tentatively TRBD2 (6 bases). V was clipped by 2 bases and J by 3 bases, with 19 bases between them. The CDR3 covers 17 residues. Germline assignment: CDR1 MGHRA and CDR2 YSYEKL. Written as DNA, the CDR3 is TGCGCCAGCAGCCAAAAGTCGGGACTCCTTACCGAAGAGACCCAGTACTTC. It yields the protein CASSQKSGLLTEETQYF.

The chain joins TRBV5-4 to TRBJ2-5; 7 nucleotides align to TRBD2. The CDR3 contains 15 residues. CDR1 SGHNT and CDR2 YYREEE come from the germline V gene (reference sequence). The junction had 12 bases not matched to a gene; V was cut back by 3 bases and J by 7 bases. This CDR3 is CASSSPLGSGTTQYF. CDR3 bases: TGTGCCAGCAGCTCCCCCCTGGGGAGCGGGACGACCCAGTACTTC.

The CDR3 is CASSPNPGETQYF. CDR3 coding DNA: TGTGCCAGCAGCCCCAACCCCGGGGAGACCCAGTACTTC. The chain employs TRBV7-9 and TRBJ2-5; D remains unclear. Looked up from germline, CDR1 is SEHNR and CDR2 is FQNEAQ (reference sequence). This CDR3 region has 13 residues. Trimming took 5 bases from V and 5 from J, leaving 12 bases between them.

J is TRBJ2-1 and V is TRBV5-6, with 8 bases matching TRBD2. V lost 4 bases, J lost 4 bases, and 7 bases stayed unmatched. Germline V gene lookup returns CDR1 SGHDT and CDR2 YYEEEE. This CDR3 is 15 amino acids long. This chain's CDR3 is CASSRGGSRYNEQFF. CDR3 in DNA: TGTGCCAGCAGCCGGGGGGGTAGCAGATACAATGAGCAGTTCTTC.

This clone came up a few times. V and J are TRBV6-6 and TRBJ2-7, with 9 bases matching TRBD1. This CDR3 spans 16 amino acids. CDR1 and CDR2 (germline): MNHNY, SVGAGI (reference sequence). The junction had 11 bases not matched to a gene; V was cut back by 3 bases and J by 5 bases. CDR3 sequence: CASSYSGQGGWHEQYF. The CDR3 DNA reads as TGTGCCAGCAGTTATTCGGGACAGGGAGGTTGGCACGAGCAGTACTTC.

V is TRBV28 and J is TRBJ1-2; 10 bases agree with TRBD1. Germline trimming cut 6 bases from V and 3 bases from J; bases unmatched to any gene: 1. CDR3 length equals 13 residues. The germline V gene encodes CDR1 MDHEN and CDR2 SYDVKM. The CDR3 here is CASRGQGHYGYTF. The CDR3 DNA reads TGTGCCAGCAGGGGACAGGGGCACTATGGCTACACCTTC.

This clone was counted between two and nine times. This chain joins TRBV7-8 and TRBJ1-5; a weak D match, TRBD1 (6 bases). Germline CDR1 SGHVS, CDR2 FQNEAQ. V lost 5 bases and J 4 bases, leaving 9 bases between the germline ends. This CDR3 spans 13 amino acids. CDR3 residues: CASSLQGNQPQHF. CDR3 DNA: TGTGCCAGCAGCCTACAGGGAAATCAGCCCCAGCATTTT.

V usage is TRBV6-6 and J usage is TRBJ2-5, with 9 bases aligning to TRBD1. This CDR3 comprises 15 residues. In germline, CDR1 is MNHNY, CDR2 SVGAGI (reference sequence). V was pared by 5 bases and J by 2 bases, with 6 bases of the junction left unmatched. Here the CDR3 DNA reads TGTGCCAGCAGTGCCGCCGGGACAGGGCAAGAGACCCAGTACTTC. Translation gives CASSAAGTGQETQYF.

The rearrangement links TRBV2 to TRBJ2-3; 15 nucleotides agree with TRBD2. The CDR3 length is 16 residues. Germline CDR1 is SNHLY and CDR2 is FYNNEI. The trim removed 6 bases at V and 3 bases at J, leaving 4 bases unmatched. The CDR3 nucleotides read TGTGCCAGCAGCCCCGGACTAGCGGGAGGGACAGATACGCAGTATTTT. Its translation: CASSPGLAGGTDTQYF. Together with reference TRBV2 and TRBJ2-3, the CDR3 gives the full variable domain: EPEVTQTPSHQVTQMGQEVILRCVPISNHLYFYWYRQILGQKVEFLVSFYNNEISEKSEIFDDQFSVERPDGSNFTLKIRSTKLEDSAMYFCASSPGLAGGTDTQYFGPGTRLTVL.

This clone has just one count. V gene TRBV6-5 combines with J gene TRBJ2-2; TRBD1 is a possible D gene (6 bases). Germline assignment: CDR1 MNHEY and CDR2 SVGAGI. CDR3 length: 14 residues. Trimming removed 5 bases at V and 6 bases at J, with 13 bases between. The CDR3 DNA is TGTGCCAGCAGTCATAGACAGGACCCCGGGGAGCTGTTTTTT. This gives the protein CASSHRQDPGELFF.

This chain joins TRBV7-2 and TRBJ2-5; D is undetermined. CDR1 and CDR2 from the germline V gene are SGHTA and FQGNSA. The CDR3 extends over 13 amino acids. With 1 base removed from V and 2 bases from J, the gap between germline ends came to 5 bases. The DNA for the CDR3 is TGTGCCAGCAGCTTAGTCTTTCAAGAGACCCAGTACTTC. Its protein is CASSLVFQETQYF.

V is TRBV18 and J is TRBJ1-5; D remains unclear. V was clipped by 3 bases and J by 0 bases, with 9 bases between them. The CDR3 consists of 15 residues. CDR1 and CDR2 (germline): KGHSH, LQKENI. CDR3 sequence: CASSPSGTSNQPQHF. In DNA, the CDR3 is TGTGCCAGCTCACCTTCGGGAACTAGCAATCAGCCCCAGCATTTT.

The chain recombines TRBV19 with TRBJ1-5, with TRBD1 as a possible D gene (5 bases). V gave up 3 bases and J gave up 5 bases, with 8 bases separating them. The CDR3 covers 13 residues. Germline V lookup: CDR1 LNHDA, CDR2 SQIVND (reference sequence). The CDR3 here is CASSIGGDQPQHF. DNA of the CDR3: TGTGCCAGTAGTATCGGGGGGGATCAGCCCCAGCATTTT.

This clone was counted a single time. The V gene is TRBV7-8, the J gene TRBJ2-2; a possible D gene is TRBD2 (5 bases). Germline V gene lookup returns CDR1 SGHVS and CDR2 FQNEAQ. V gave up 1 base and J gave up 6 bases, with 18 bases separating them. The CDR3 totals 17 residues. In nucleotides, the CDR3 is TGTGCCAGCAGCTTAGATGAATTCGCGGGCAGAGCCGGGGAGCTGTTTTTT. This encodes CASSLDEFAGRAGELFF.

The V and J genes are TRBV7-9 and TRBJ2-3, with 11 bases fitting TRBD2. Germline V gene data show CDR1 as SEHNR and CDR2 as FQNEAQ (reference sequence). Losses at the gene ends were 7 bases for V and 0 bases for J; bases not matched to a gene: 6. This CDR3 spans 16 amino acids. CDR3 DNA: TGTGCCAGCAACCCCGGGACTAGCGGTAGCACAGATACGCAGTATTTT. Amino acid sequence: CASNPGTSGSTDTQYF.

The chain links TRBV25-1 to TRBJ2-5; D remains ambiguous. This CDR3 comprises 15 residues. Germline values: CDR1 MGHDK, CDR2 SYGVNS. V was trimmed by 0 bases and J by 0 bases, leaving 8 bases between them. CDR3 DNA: TGTGCCAGCAGTGAATATACTCCCTACCAAGAGACCCAGTACTTC. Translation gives CASSEYTPYQETQYF.

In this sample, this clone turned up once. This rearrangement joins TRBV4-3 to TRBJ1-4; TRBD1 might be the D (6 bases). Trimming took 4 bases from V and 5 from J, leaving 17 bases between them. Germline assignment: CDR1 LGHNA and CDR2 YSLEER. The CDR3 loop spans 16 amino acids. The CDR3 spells CASSPLGGAVNEKLFF. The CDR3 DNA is TGCGCCAGCAGCCCTCTAGGGGGGGCAGTAAATGAAAAACTGTTTTTT.

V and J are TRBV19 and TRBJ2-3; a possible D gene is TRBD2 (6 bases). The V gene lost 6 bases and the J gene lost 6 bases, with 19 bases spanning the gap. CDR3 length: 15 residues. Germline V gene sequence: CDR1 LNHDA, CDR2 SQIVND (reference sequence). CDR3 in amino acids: CASRTLLADTDTQYF. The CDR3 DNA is TGTGCCAGTAGAACCTTACTAGCAGATACGGATACGCAGTATTTT.